This T cell receptor (beta chain) was identified in a study of blood T cell repertoires in COVID-19. Profiled with immunoSEQ multiplex PCR; TCRdb holds only in-frame clones, not every one. This sample yields about 72,000 clones, of which more than 75% are seen a single time; roughly a tenth belongs to the top ten. CDR1 KGHDR and CDR2 SFDVKD come from the germline V gene. CDR3 size: 16 residues. Trimming shortened V by 4 bases and J by 5 bases, and 17 bases separated the two germline ends. The rearrangement uses TRBV24-1 and TRBJ2-1; TRBD1 might be the D (6 bases). The receptor was isolated from a man aged 70-80 years with active or convalescent COVID-19. The sample was peripheral blood. CDR3 region: CATSDAWFRGHNEQFF. For the CDR3, the DNA is TGTGCCACCAGTGACGCCTGGTTCAGGGGCCACAATGAGCAGTTCTTC.